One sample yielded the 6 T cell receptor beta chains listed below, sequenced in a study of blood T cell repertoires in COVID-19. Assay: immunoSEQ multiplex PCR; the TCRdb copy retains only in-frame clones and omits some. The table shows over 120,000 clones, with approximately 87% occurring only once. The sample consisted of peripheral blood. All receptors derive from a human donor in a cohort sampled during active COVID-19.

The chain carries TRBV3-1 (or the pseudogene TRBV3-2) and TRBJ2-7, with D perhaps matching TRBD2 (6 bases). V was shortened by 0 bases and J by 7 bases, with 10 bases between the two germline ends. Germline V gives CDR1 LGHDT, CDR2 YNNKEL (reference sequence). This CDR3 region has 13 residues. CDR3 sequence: CASSQDRAGEQYF. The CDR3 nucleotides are TGTGCCAGCAGCCAAGATCGGGCGGGGGAGCAGTACTTC.

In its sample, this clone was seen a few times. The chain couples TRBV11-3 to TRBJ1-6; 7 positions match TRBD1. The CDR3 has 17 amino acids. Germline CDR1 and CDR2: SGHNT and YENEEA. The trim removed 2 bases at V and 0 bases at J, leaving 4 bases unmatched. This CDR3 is CASSLRQGRSYNSPLHF. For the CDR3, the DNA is TGTGCCAGCAGCTTACGACAGGGTCGCTCCTATAATTCACCCCTCCACTTT.

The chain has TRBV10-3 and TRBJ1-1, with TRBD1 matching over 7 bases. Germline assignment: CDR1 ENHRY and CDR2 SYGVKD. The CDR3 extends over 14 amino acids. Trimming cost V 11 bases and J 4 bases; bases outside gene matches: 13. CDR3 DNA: TGTGCCGCAAGACAGGGAACAGGGAGCACTGAAGCTTTCTTT. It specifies CAARQGTGSTEAFF.

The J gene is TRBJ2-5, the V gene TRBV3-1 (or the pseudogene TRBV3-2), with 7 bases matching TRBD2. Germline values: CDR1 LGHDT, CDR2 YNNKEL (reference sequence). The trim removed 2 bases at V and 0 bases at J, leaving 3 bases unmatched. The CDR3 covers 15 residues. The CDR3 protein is CASSQWGGYQETQYF. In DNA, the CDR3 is TGTGCCAGCAGCCAATGGGGGGGTTACCAAGAGACCCAGTACTTC.

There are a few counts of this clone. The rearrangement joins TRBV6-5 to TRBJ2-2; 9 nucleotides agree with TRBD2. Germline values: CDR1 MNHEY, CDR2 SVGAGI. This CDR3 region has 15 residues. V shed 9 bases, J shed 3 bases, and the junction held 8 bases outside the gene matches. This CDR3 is CASKKTSGYTGELFF. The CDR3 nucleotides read TGTGCCAGTAAGAAGACTAGCGGTTACACCGGGGAGCTGTTTTTT.

Here the CDR3 DNA reads TGTGCCAGCACCTCTCAAGAGACCCAGTACTTC. It specifies CASTSQETQYF. The chain couples TRBV2 to TRBJ2-5; D not certain. Germline CDR1 is SNHLY and CDR2 is FYNNEI. This CDR3 has 11 residues. V was shortened by 7 bases and J by 2 bases, with 5 bases between the two germline ends.